These 20 T cell receptor beta chains were sequenced from one sample in a study of prognosis after radiotherapy for stage I lung cancer. Genomic DNA was the source, and TCR beta CDR3 was amplified from it by two-round multiplex PCR. First-round PCR, the initial amplification, used primers specific to each TRBV and TRBJ gene. MiXCR, applied by TCRdb to the multiplex PCR reads, yields one record per CDR3 protein. The sample has about 17,000 distinct CDR3 sequences, 17% seen once. Here the sequenced sample was PBMCs, taken before or after stereotactic body radiation therapy (not recorded which). The source is a donor aged 50 or older with non-small cell lung cancer.

The CDR3 DNA reads TGTGCCAGCAGTTTATTGGGACAGGGGGCCAATGGCTACACCTTC. It yields the protein CASSLLGQGANGYTF. This sequence joins TRBV27 and TRBJ1-2; 12 nucleotides line up with TRBD1. Germline V gene data show CDR1 as MNHEY and CDR2 as SMNVEV (reference sequence). The CDR3 covers 15 residues. V shed 1 base, J shed 6 bases, and the junction held 3 bases outside the gene matches.

There are many counts of this clonotype. The rearrangement joins TRBV6-1 to TRBJ2-7; possibly TRBD1 or TRBD2 for D (6 bases each). CDR1 is MNHNS, CDR2 SASEGT, per germline. Trimming took off 5 bases at V and 5 bases at J, with 19 bases between the two ends. The CDR3 runs 15 residues. In DNA form, the CDR3 reads TGTGCCAGCAGTCCTTCGGATAGGGGGGCGGACGAGCAGTACGTC. Protein product: CASSPSDRGADEQYV.

This clonotype was detected many times. The junction shows a germline mismatch at one end, possibly a read error. The chain uses TRBV6-5 and TRBJ2-2; D ambiguous. Germline CDR1 reads MNHEY; CDR2 reads SVGAGI. The CDR3 runs to 14 residues. CDR3 loop: CASSYVRFTGELFF. CDR3 nucleotides: TGTGCCAGCAGTTACGTCAGATTCACCGGCGAGCTGTTTTTT.

This chain uses TRBV11-2 with TRBJ2-5; 15 bases fit TRBD2. With 5 bases clipped from V and 6 bases from J, the junction kept 4 bases outside the gene matches. The germline CDR1 and CDR2 sequences are SGHAT and FQNNGV. This CDR3 is 15 amino acids long. CDR3 bases: TGTGCCAGCAGCATAGGGACTAGCGGGGGGAAGACCCAGTACTTC. Its translation: CASSIGTSGGKTQYF.

Regarding this clonotype: The likely explanation is a read error, given a far larger clone one base away. V is TRBV6-5 and J is TRBJ2-1; D possibly corresponds to TRBD2 (7 bases). Trimming took off 7 bases at V and 0 bases at J, with 25 bases between the two ends. Germline V gives CDR1 MNHEY, CDR2 SVGAGI. The CDR3 length is 19 residues. CDR3 sequence reads: CASTPHVLSGGPSYNEQFF. As DNA, the CDR3 is TGTGCCAGCACCCCCCACGTACTATCGGGGGGCCCCTCCTACAATGAGCAGTTCTTC.

This clonotype came up many times. This rearrangement joins TRBV7-8 to TRBJ2-3, with 10 positions matching TRBD2. CDR3 length: 15 amino acids. The V and J ends lost 7 bases and 0 bases, in that order; junction bases with no gene match: 4. Germline V lookup: CDR1 SGHVS, CDR2 FQNEAQ. CDR3 sequence reads: CASIRAGGSTDTQYF. The CDR3 DNA sequence: TGTGCCAGCATTCGAGCGGGAGGGAGCACAGATACGCAGTATTTT.

This clonotype was counted at least ten times. The chain couples TRBV7-9 to TRBJ2-1, with D unresolved. There are 15 residues in the CDR3. The V gene's germline CDR1 is SEHNR and CDR2 FQNEAQ (reference sequence). The germline V and J ends were trimmed by 2 bases and 4 bases, with 12 bases remaining between them. As DNA, the CDR3 is TGTGCCAGCAGCTTAAGGCGACCGGTTTACAATGAGCAGTTCTTC. It codes for CASSLRRPVYNEQFF.

The sample holds many counts of this clonotype. The rearrangement uses TRBV7-9 and TRBJ1-6; D is unclear. Germline assignment: CDR1 SEHNR and CDR2 FQNEAQ (reference sequence). The CDR3 totals 14 residues. Trimming left V 1 base short and J 7 bases short, with 8 bases between. CDR3 residues: CASSLVPGNSPLHF. Written as DNA, the CDR3 is TGTGCCAGCAGCTTAGTTCCGGGGAATTCACCCCTCCACTTT.

This clonotype was counted ten times or more. The genes are TRBV28 and TRBJ1-1; 7 nucleotides match TRBD1. CDR3 length: 14 amino acids. J gave up 0 bases and V 6 bases, and 4 bases lay outside the gene matches. CDR1 and CDR2 (germline): MDHEN, SYDVKM. CDR3 coding DNA: TGTGCCAGCAGGGGGGGACAGTTGAACACTGAAGCTTTCTTT. Translating it yields CASRGGQLNTEAFF.

This clonotype was seen ten or more times. The CDR3 DNA follows: TGTGCCAGCAGTGATGTGTGGGACAGGGCGCAGTATTTT. Translation gives CASSDVWDRAQYF. J is TRBJ2-3 and V is TRBV2; 9 bases match TRBD1. There are 13 residues in the CDR3. V lost 3 bases and J lost 10; bases outside the gene matches: 5. The germline V gene encodes CDR1 SNHLY and CDR2 FYNNEI.

The table lists this clonotype with many counts. This chain uses TRBV6-2 or TRBV6-3 with TRBJ1-4; 11 nucleotides line up with TRBD1. CDR3 length equals 14 residues. The V gene's germline CDR1 is MNHEY and CDR2 SVGEGT. Trimming at V came to 4 bases and at J to 7 bases, leaving 2 bases not matched to a gene. CDR3 region: CASSSGTGGEKLFF. The CDR3 nucleotides read TGTGCCAGCAGTTCCGGGACAGGGGGTGAAAAACTGTTTTTT.

This clonotype was detected many times. V and J are TRBV4-2 and TRBJ2-2; TRBD1 matches at 8 bases. V gave up 4 bases and J gave up 9 bases; unmatched junction bases: 10. The CDR3 totals 15 residues. Germline assignment: CDR1 LGHNA and CDR2 YNFKEQ. The CDR3 reads CASSLSGGEGRELFF. As DNA, the CDR3 is TGTGCCAGCAGCCTGTCAGGGGGCGAGGGGAGGGAGCTGTTTTTT.

A remark on this clonotype: Only one base separates this from a far larger clonotype, so it likely reflects a read error. This chain joins TRBV6-1 and TRBJ2-1; weak D call: TRBD1 (5 bases). Germline V CDR1 and CDR2: MNHNS, SASEGT. This CDR3 region has 15 residues. Deletions cut 6 bases from V and 10 bases from J, with 22 bases between. In DNA form, the CDR3 reads TGTGCCAGCAGCCAAACCAGGGAAACGAACTACGAGCAGTTCTTC. Protein product: CASSQTRETNYEQFF.

This clonotype was seen many times. The chain recombines TRBV12-3 or TRBV12-4 with TRBJ2-5; either TRBD1 or TRBD2 may fit D (5 bases each). The CDR3 is made up of 15 amino acids. V was pared by 6 bases and J by 1 base, with 15 bases between. CDR3 nucleotide sequence: TGTGCCAGCAGCCTAGCCGCAGGGCCCCAAGAGACCCAGTACTTC. This encodes CASSLAAGPQETQYF.

This clonotype was recorded at least ten times. This chain links TRBV4-2 with TRBJ2-3; TRBD2 matches 11 bases. The CDR3 is 19 amino acids. V was clipped by 0 bases and J by 2 bases; unmatched bases: 10. From germline, CDR1 is LGHNA and CDR2 YNFKEQ. Written as DNA, the CDR3 is TGTGCCAGCAGCCAAGAACCCACCTTAGCGGGGGGGTACACAGATACGCAGTATTTT. Protein sequence: CASSQEPTLAGGYTDTQYF.

This clonotype is judged medium-sized (0.01 to 0.1%). The chain recombines TRBV11-3 with TRBJ2-7; TRBD2 aligns across 13 bases. V shed 3 bases and J 5 bases; nucleotides not matched to a gene: 4. The germline CDR1 and CDR2 sequences are SGHNT and YENEEA. This CDR3 region has 15 residues. Here the CDR3 DNA reads TGTGCCAGCAGCTTTGGGGGACTAGCGGGAAACGAGCAGTACTTC. As protein: CASSFGGLAGNEQYF. The whole variable domain, remainder taken from reference TRBV11-3 and TRBJ2-7, is EAGVVQSPRYKIIEKKQPVAFWCNPISGHNTLYWYLQNLGQGPELLIRYENEEAVDDSQLPKDRFSAERLKGVDSTLKIQPAELGDSAVYLCASSFGGLAGNEQYFGPGTRLTVT.

Notes on this clonotype: A far larger clone is off by one base, so a read error is likely. This sequence joins TRBV6-1 and TRBJ2-2; D is undetermined. V was shortened by 8 bases and J by 0 bases, with 10 bases between the two germline ends. This CDR3 spans 14 amino acids. Germline assignment: CDR1 MNHNS and CDR2 SASEGT. This CDR3 reads CASWDQTNTGELFF. In DNA form, the CDR3 reads TGTGCCAGCTGGGATCAAACGAACACCGGGGAGCTGTTTTTT.

Ten or more counts support this clonotype. The genes are TRBV6-1 and TRBJ2-2; D might be TRBD2 (5 bases). The germline V and J ends were trimmed by 7 bases and 17 bases, with 17 bases remaining between them. Looked up from germline, CDR1 is MNHNS and CDR2 is SASEGT. The CDR3 contains 11 residues. CDR3 amino acids: CASTNEGWYFF. The DNA for the CDR3 is TGTGCCAGCACCAACGAGGGATGGTATTTTTTT.

This clonotype was counted ten times or more. The V gene is TRBV6-1, the J gene TRBJ2-5, with TRBD2 identical over 10 bases. The CDR3 has 13 amino acids. The J segment lost 4 bases and the V segment lost 6 bases, leaving 2 bases of the junction unmatched. Germline CDR1 and CDR2: MNHNS and SASEGT. The CDR3 loop is CASSGLAAETQYF. CDR3 DNA sequence: TGTGCCAGCAGCGGACTAGCGGCAGAGACCCAGTACTTC.

This clonotype has at least ten counts. The rearrangement joins TRBV7-2 to TRBJ2-7; 7 nucleotides match TRBD1. The CDR3 spans 16 residues. The junction had 10 bases not matched to a gene; V was cut back by 1 base and J by 4 bases. The germline V gene encodes CDR1 SGHTA and CDR2 FQGNSA. The CDR3 loop is CASSLGGTAKSYEQYV. The DNA for the CDR3 is TGTGCCAGCAGCTTAGGTGGGACAGCCAAGTCGTACGAGCAGTACGTC.